The 11 T cell receptor beta chains below were found in one sample sequenced in a study of CD8 T cells in ankylosing spondylitis. TCRdb re-analysed the 5' RACE reads in MiXCR, keeping a single row per CDR3 protein. The table includes under 200,000 distinct CDR3 sequences, 13% detected once. The source material was blood, either unsorted or a sorted T cell fraction (not recorded which). Every receptor here comes from a female donor with ankylosing spondylitis or in good health (not recorded which).

This clonotype appeared many times. The genes are TRBV27 and TRBJ1-5; D might be TRBD1 (5 bases). The CDR3 is made up of 18 amino acids. V was shortened by 4 bases and J by 0 bases, with 19 bases between the two germline ends. Germline-derived CDR1 and CDR2 are MNHEY and SMNVEV (reference sequence). The CDR3, as DNA: TGTGCCAGCAGTTCCGGGACTAGACGGGGGTATAGCAATCAGCCCCAGCATTTT. Protein sequence: CASSSGTRRGYSNQPQHF.

The chain uses TRBV18 and TRBJ2-4; D is perhaps TRBD2 (5 bases). Trimming stripped 6 bases from V and 11 bases from J, with 14 bases between. Germline V gene data show CDR1 as KGHSH and CDR2 as LQKENI. The CDR3 consists of 12 residues. Here the CDR3 reads CASSENPEVQYF. In DNA, the CDR3 is TGTGCCAGCTCCGAAAACCCGGAGGTTCAGTACTTC.

Comments on this clonotype: A much more abundant neighbour one base away suggests this may be a read error. This rearrangement joins TRBV9 to TRBJ2-3; 8 bases map to TRBD2. This CDR3 region has 15 residues. Trimming removed 2 bases from V and 5 bases from J; junction bases left unmatched: 7. Per the germline V gene, CDR1 is SGDLS and CDR2 is YYNGEE. The DNA of the CDR3 is TGTGCCAGCAGCGTCTCAGCGGGAGCGGTAGATACGCAGTATTTT. It encodes CASSVSAGAVDTQYF. The complete variable domain, with remaining parts taken from reference TRBV9 and TRBJ2-3, reads DSGVTQTPKHLITATGQRVTLRCSPRSGDLSVYWYQQSLDQGLQFLIQYYNGEERAKGNILERFSAQQFPDLHSELNLSSLELGDSALYFCASSVSAGAVDTQYFGPGTRLTVL.

This clonotype was seen repeatedly, ten times or more. The chain joins TRBV6-1 to TRBJ2-1; perhaps TRBD2 as D (6 bases). V lost 2 bases and J 4 bases, leaving 15 bases between the germline ends. The germline V gene has CDR1 MNHNS and CDR2 SASEGT. The CDR3 is 16 amino acids. CDR3 sequence (DNA): TGTGCCAGCAGTGAATGGGGGACTGGGCATTACAATGAGCAGTTCTTC. Encoded protein: CASSEWGTGHYNEQFF.

The V call is TRBV12-3 or TRBV12-4, the J call TRBJ2-1, with 7 bases matching TRBD2. This CDR3 contains 15 residues. V trimming: 7 bases; J trimming: 4 bases; junction bases outside the gene matches: 10. CDR3 nucleotide sequence: TGTGCCAGCATCCCGCCTGGCGGGAGATACAATGAGCAGTTCTTC. Encoded protein: CASIPPGGRYNEQFF.

This clonotype was counted only a few times. This CDR3 reads CASSPAAGNTEAFF. The CDR3 DNA sequence: TGTGCCAGCAGTCCGGCAGCGGGGAACACTGAAGCTTTCTTT. The rearrangement joins TRBV6-2 or TRBV6-3 to TRBJ1-1; D is unclear. Between the trimmed V and J ends, which lost 5 bases and 1 base, there was a span of 11 bases. Germline V gives CDR1 MNHEY, CDR2 SVGEGT. This CDR3 region has 14 residues.

This clonotype was counted at least ten times. The rearrangement joins TRBV20-1 to TRBJ2-3; 10 positions match TRBD1. V was pared by 5 bases and J by 5 bases, with 7 bases of the junction left unmatched. This CDR3 is built from 14 residues. Per germline, CDR1 DFQATT and CDR2 SNEGSKA (reference sequence). The CDR3, as DNA: TGCAGTGCTCCAAGACAGGGGGCAGGAGATACGCAGTATTTT. Protein product: CSAPRQGAGDTQYF.

At least ten counts were recorded for this clonotype. The chain recombines TRBV9 with TRBJ1-1; D perhaps matches TRBD1 (6 bases). Looked up from germline, CDR1 is SGDLS and CDR2 is YYNGEE. CDR3 length: 13 amino acids. V lost 3 bases to trimming and J lost 10 bases, with 16 bases between them. This chain's CDR3 is CASSGQPTGRAFF. The CDR3 DNA reads as TGTGCCAGCAGCGGGCAGCCAACAGGGAGAGCTTTCTTT.

V and J are TRBV4-1 and TRBJ2-3; D possibly corresponds to TRBD1 (5 bases). V lost 4 bases to trimming and J lost 5 bases, with 19 bases between them. This CDR3 contains 16 residues. Germline loops: CDR1 MGHRA, CDR2 YSYEKL. The CDR3 loop is CASSLEGGVQGDTQYF. The CDR3 DNA reads TGCGCCAGCAGCCTCGAAGGCGGAGTGCAGGGAGATACGCAGTATTTT.

In this sample, this clonotype turned up many times. The gene calls are TRBV29-1 and TRBJ1-4; 8 bases line up with TRBD1. From germline, CDR1 is SQVTM and CDR2 ANQGSEA. The CDR3 extends over 13 amino acids. V shed 6 bases, J shed 8 bases, and the junction held 8 bases outside the gene matches. The CDR3 is CSVPTGVGEKLFF. CDR3 coding DNA: TGCAGCGTCCCGACAGGGGTGGGAGAAAAACTGTTTTTT. The full variable domain, completed using reference TRBV29-1 and TRBJ1-4, is SAVISQKPSRDICQRGTSLTIQCQVDSQVTMMFWYRQQPGQSLTLIATANQGSEATYESGFVIDKFPISRPNLTFSTLTVSNMSPEDSSIYLCSVPTGVGEKLFFGSGTQLSVL.

A word on this clonotype: This may stem from a read error, because a much larger clone lies one nucleotide away. The chain is built from TRBV10-3 and TRBJ2-2; 8 bases line up with TRBD1. This CDR3 has 15 residues. Germline V CDR1 and CDR2: ENHRY, SYGVKD. DNA of the CDR3: TGTGGCATCAGTGTAACATCGGACAGGGCCGGGGAGCTGTTTTTT. Translated: CGISVTSDRAGELFF.